The 19 T cell receptor beta chains in this list originate from one sample, sequenced in a study of blood T cell repertoires in COVID-19. The method was immunoSEQ multiplex PCR; TCRdb's version includes in-frame clones alone and lacks a portion of them. The sample lists about 290,000 clones, 86% occurring once. The sample comprised peripheral blood. The receptor set was obtained from a woman aged 25 to 39 with active or convalescent COVID-19.

This CDR3 is CASSWGLDF. The CDR3 DNA follows: TGTGCCAGCAGCTGGGGGCTGGATTTT. The rearrangement uses TRBV21-1 and TRBJ2-3; the table calls TRBD1, which could not be checked here. TRBV21-1 has pseudogene status. The CDR3 spans 9 residues.

V gene TRBV3-1 (or the pseudogene TRBV3-2) combines with J gene TRBJ2-7, with 8 bases matching TRBD1. This CDR3 region has 17 residues. Germline CDR1 LGHDT, CDR2 YNNKEL (reference sequence). V was clipped by 2 bases and J by 2 bases; unmatched bases: 11. DNA for the CDR3: TGTGCCAGCAGCCAACCGGCCCCCGGGACAGGAGCCTACGAGCAGTACTTC. It translates to CASSQPAPGTGAYEQYF.

The CDR3 nucleotides read TGTGCCAGTAGTGTCACTAGCGGGGCCACAGATACGCAGTATTTT. Its protein product is CASSVTSGATDTQYF. The chain joins TRBV19 to TRBJ2-3, with 10 bases that match TRBD2. The CDR3 has 15 amino acids. In germline, CDR1 is LNHDA, CDR2 SQIVND (reference sequence). V lost 5 bases and J lost 2; bases outside the gene matches: 4.

The CDR3, as DNA: TGTGCCAGCAGCTTCAGCGGGGGGAACACCGGGGAGCTGTTTTTT. Its translation is CASSFSGGNTGELFF. This chain joins TRBV7-2 and TRBJ2-2; 8 bases are a match to TRBD2. The CDR3 is 15 residues long. V dropped 3 bases and J dropped 1; count of bases not matched to a gene: 1. The germline V gene encodes CDR1 SGHTA and CDR2 FQGNSA.

The rearrangement uses TRBV9 and TRBJ1-4, with 7 bases aligning to TRBD1. Germline CDR1 is SGDLS and CDR2 is YYNGEE. The trim removed 4 bases at V and 5 bases at J, leaving 8 bases unmatched. The CDR3 is 15 amino acids. CDR3 loop: CASSTTGQLNEKLFF. Here the CDR3 DNA reads TGTGCCAGCAGCACCACGGGACAGTTAAATGAAAAACTGTTTTTT.

This rearrangement joins TRBV5-6 to TRBJ1-1, with 8 bases that match TRBD1. V was clipped by 3 bases and J by 0 bases; unmatched bases: 7. Germline loops: CDR1 SGHDT, CDR2 YYEEEE. The CDR3 runs to 16 residues. This CDR3 reads CASSYGQGSMNTEAFF. CDR3 bases: TGTGCCAGCAGCTACGGACAGGGATCAATGAACACTGAAGCTTTCTTT.

The V call is TRBV28, the J call TRBJ1-5, with 7 bases matching TRBD1. Germline-derived CDR1 and CDR2 are MDHEN and SYDVKM. The CDR3 totals 14 residues. After removal of 8 bases from V and 2 bases from J, the junction contained 6 bases not matched to a gene. The CDR3 DNA reads TGTGCCAGCCCAGGACAGGTGGGCAATCAGCCCCAGCATTTT. Its protein product is CASPGQVGNQPQHF.

V and J are TRBV7-2 and TRBJ2-7; TRBD2 might be the D (5 bases). The length of the CDR3 is 13 residues. Trimming removed 0 bases from V and 2 bases from J, with 5 bases in between. The germline V gene encodes CDR1 SGHTA and CDR2 FQGNSA. CDR3 in amino acids: CASSLAGTYEQYF. CDR3 nucleotides: TGTGCCAGCAGCTTAGCCGGGACCTACGAGCAGTACTTC.

Details on this clone: Additional DNA sequences in this sample encode the identical CDR3. This chain links TRBV30 with TRBJ2-3; 7 positions match TRBD2. The length of the CDR3 is 14 residues. Germline V gene data show CDR1 as GTSNPN and CDR2 as SVGIG (reference sequence). The V and J ends lost 0 bases and 1 base, in that order; junction bases with no gene match: 1. CDR3 protein: CAWSVRGGTDTQYF. CDR3 sequence (DNA): TGTGCCTGGAGTGTCCGGGGGGGCACAGATACGCAGTATTTT.

This sequence joins TRBV30 and TRBJ1-1; no definite D call. Trimming removed 5 bases from V and 3 bases from J, with 10 bases in between. Germline CDR1 and CDR2: GTSNPN and SVGIG (reference sequence). This CDR3 is 12 amino acids long. The CDR3 DNA reads as TGTGCCTGGCAAGTGCTATACACTGAAGCTTTCTTT. Translation gives CAWQVLYTEAFF.

This clone was found once. The chain links TRBV13 to TRBJ2-3, with 14 bases identical to TRBD2. The length of the CDR3 is 16 residues. V was clipped by 5 bases and J by 6 bases; unmatched bases: 7. Germline CDR1 reads PRHDT; CDR2 reads FYEKMQ (reference sequence). This CDR3 reads CASSIGTSGGADTQYF. As DNA, the CDR3 is TGTGCCAGCAGCATCGGGACTAGCGGGGGTGCGGATACGCAGTATTTT.

This rearrangement joins TRBV2 to TRBJ1-2, with D tentatively TRBD1 (6 bases). The CDR3 is 16 amino acids. Germline lookup yields CDR1 SNHLY and CDR2 FYNNEI. V was cut by 8 bases and J by 7 bases, with 26 bases left in between. The CDR3, as DNA: TGTGCCAGCTTGGAGTCCACAGGGAAGGTTGTCCGTGGCTACACCTTC. Amino acids: CASLESTGKVVRGYTF.

This chain links TRBV12-3 or TRBV12-4 with TRBJ1-2; unclear D gene. Deletions cut 5 bases from V and 6 bases from J, with 10 bases between. The CDR3 has 12 residues. Written as DNA, the CDR3 is TGTGCCAGCAGTCCTGACATGGATGGCTACACCTTC. Translating it yields CASSPDMDGYTF.

The gene calls are TRBV2 and TRBJ2-7; a weak D match, TRBD2 (7 bases). This CDR3 has 15 residues. Trimming removed 9 bases at V and 2 bases at J, with 20 bases between. Germline V CDR1 and CDR2: SNHLY, FYNNEI. As DNA, the CDR3 is TGTGCCAGTCGTCCCGAGGGGGGGCTAGCCTACGAGCAGTACTTC. This codes for CASRPEGGLAYEQYF.

V usage is TRBV27 and J usage is TRBJ1-6; no clear D. V was shortened by 8 bases and J by 0 bases, with 17 bases between the two germline ends. Germline CDR1 reads MNHEY; CDR2 reads SMNVEV (reference sequence). The CDR3 contains 17 residues. The CDR3: CASCPYGSSSYNSPLHF. The CDR3 DNA reads as TGTGCCAGCTGTCCTTATGGGTCTAGCTCCTATAATTCACCCCTCCACTTT.

This clone was observed a single time. A junction end diverges from the germline sequence, so it may reflect a read error. V gene TRBV28 combines with J gene TRBJ1-5; D not certain. The CDR3 runs 14 residues. Germline V gene sequence: CDR1 MDHEN, CDR2 SYDVKM. The CDR3 region is CASSLWRANQPQHF. The DNA of the CDR3 is TGTGCCAGCAGTCTATGGAGGGCCAATCAGCCCCAGCATTTT.

The CDR3 DNA follows: TGTGCCAGCAGTGGAGGCCTAGCGGGAGAGACCCAGTACTTC. Translation: CASSGGLAGETQYF. The chain recombines TRBV2 with TRBJ2-5, with 8 bases fitting TRBD2. V was pared by 4 bases and J by 4 bases, with 5 bases of the junction left unmatched. Germline values: CDR1 SNHLY, CDR2 FYNNEI. The CDR3 is 14 residues long.

The CDR3 reads CASSSEPTAYGYTF. CDR3 in DNA: TGTGCCAGCAGTTCAGAACCCACAGCCTATGGCTACACCTTC. The gene calls are TRBV6-6 and TRBJ1-2, with D uncertain. The CDR3 consists of 14 residues. From germline, CDR1 is MNHNY and CDR2 SVGAGI (reference sequence). V shed 4 bases and J shed 4 bases, with 13 bases lying between them.

J is TRBJ2-3 and V is TRBV19, with 11 bases lining up with TRBD2. The length of the CDR3 is 15 residues. The V and J ends lost 3 bases and 3 bases, in that order; junction bases with no gene match: 2. Germline V gene data show CDR1 as LNHDA and CDR2 as SQIVND (reference sequence). DNA of the CDR3: TGTGCCAGTAGTATCCTAGCGGGGGGTACAGATACGCAGTATTTT. Amino acid sequence: CASSILAGGTDTQYF.